The present T cell receptor (beta chain) was sequenced within a study of T cell responses to AZD1222 COVID-19 vaccine. Per the germline V gene, CDR1 is GTSNPN and CDR2 is SVGIG (reference sequence). The length of the CDR3 is 13 residues. Trimming removed 4 bases from V and 3 bases from J, with 10 bases in between. A word on this clone: Its antigen remains unidentified.

Findings of the study overall: Per reports, nearly half of all spike-specific TCRs target regions that are unmutated in variants. White British ancestry dominated among donors, who included more females, and clonal diversity was possibly underestimated. Spike-specific TCR breadth and depth rose after two AZD1222 doses. Recipients of AZD1222 seropositive at baseline numbered only 6 or 7.

Some clones are missing from TCRdb's copy, which holds only in-frame ones; the method was immunoSEQ multiplex PCR. The profile shows 80,000 to 100,000 clones, about 86% of them singletons. The chain combines TRBV30 with TRBJ1-5; D is unclear. The receptor's source is an adult who received the AZD1222 COVID-19 vaccine. Sequenced here: peripheral blood, sampled 28 days after the second AZD1222 dose. The CDR3 DNA follows: TGTGCCTGGACCACGGGCTTCAATCAGCCCCAGCATTTT. Amino acids: CAWTTGFNQPQHF.